This TCR beta chain was retrieved from a study of graft-versus-host responses after intestinal transplantation. Here immunoSEQ multiplex PCR was the method, and the copy in TCRdb shows in-frame clones only, minus some. The sample carries more than 100,000 clones, roughly 96% recorded once. A word on this clone: The antigen remains unidentified.

This sample comprised unstimulated CD8+ T cells sorted from spleen or lymph node cells, obtained before intestinal transplant. The TCR originated in a human donor who received an intestinal transplant.

CDR3 nucleotide sequence: TGTGCCAGCAGTTTCTACGAGCTAATGACAGGGGGCGACGGGGAGCTGTTTTTT. Its translation is CASSFYELMTGGDGELFF. The rearrangement links TRBV28 to TRBJ2-2; 10 nucleotides line up with TRBD1. V dropped 3 bases and J dropped 7; count of bases not matched to a gene: 14. Per the germline V gene, CDR1 is MDHEN and CDR2 is SYDVKM. The CDR3 is made up of 18 amino acids.